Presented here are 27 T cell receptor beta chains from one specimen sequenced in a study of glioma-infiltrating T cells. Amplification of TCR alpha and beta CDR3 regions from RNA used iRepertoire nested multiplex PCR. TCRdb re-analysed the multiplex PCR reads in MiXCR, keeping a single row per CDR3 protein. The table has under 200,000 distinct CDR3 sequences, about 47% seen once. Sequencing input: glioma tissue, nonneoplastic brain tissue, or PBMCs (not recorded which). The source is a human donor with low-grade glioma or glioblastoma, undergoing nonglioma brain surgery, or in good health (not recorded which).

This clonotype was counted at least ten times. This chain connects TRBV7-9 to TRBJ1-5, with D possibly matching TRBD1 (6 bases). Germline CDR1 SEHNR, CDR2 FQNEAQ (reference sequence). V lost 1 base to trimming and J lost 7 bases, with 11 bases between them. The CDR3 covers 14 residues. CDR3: CASSLGGAGQPQHF. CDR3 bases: TGTGCCAGCAGCTTAGGGGGGGCAGGGCAGCCCCAGCATTTT.

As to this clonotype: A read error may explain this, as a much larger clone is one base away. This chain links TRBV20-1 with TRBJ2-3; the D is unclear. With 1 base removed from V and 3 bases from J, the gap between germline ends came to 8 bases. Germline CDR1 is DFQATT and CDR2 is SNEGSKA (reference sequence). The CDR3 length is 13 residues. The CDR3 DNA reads TGCAGTGCTAGAGTCAGTGGGACAGATACGCAGTATTTT. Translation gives CSARVSGTDTQYF.

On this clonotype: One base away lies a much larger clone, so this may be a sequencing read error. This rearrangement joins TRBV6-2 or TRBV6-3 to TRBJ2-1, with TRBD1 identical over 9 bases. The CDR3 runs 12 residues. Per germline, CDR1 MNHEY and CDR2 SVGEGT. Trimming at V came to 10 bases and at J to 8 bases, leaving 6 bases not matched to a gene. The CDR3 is CAKGQGRDEQFF. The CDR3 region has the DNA TGTGCCAAAGGACAGGGGAGGGATGAGCAGTTCTTC.

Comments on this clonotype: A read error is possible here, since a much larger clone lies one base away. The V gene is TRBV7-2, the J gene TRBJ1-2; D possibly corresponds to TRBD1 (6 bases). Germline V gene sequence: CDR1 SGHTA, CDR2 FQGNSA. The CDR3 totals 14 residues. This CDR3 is CASSLQGGGYGNTF. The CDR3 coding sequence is TGTGCCAGCAGCTTACAGGGTGGGGGCTATGGCAACACCTTC. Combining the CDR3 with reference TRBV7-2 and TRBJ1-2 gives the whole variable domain GAGVSQSPSNKVTEKGKDVELRCDPISGHTALYWYRQSLGQGLEFLIYFQGNSAPDKSGLPSDRFSAERTGGSVSTLTIQRTQQEDSAVYLCASSLQGGGYGNTFGSGTRLTVV.

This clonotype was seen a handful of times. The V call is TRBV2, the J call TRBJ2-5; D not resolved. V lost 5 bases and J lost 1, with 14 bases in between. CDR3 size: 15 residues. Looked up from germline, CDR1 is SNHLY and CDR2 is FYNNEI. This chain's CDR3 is CASSRGQNFQETQYF. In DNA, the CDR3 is TGTGCCAGCAGTAGAGGTCAGAACTTCCAAGAGACCCAGTACTTC.

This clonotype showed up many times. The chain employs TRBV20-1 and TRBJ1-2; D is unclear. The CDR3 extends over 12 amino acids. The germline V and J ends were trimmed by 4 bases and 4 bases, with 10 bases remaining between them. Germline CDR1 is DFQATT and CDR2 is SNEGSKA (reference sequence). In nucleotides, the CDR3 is TGCAGTGCTATAACAGCCTCCTATGGCTACACCTTC. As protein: CSAITASYGYTF.

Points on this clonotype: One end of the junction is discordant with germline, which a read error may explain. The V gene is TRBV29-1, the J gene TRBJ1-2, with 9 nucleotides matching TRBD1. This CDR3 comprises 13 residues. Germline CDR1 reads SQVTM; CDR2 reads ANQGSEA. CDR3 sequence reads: CSVGTGDNYCYTF. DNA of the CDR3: TGCAGCGTTGGGACAGGGGATAACTATTGCTACACCTTC.

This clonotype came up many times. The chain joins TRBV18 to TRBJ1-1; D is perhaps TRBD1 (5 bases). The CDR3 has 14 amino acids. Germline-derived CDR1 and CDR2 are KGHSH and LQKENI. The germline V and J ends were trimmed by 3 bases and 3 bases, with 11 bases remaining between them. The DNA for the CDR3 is TGTGCCAGCTCACCGGGGGGAGCGGACACTGAAGCTTTCTTT. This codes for CASSPGGADTEAFF.

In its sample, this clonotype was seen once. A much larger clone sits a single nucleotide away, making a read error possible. The CDR3 loop reads CASSEYRGKTEAFF. Written as DNA, the CDR3 is TGTGCCAGCAGTGAATATCGGGGGAAGACTGAAGCTTTCTTT. The chain uses TRBV6-1 and TRBJ1-1; possible D gene TRBD1, 5 bases. The CDR3 extends over 14 amino acids. CDR1 is MNHNS and CDR2 is SASEGT in the germline V gene. V lost 2 bases and J lost 5, with 12 bases in between.

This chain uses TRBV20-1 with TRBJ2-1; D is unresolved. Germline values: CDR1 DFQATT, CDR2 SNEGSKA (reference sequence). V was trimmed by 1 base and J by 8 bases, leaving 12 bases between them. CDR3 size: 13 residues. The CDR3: CSARVAQSYEQFF. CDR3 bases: TGCAGTGCTAGAGTTGCCCAGTCCTATGAGCAGTTCTTC.

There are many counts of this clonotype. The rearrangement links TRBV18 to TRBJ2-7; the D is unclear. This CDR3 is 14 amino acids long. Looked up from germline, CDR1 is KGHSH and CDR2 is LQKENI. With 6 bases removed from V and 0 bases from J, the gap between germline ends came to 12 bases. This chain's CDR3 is CASSTRKSSYEQYF. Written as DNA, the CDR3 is TGTGCCAGCTCGACTCGAAAGAGCTCCTACGAGCAGTACTTC.

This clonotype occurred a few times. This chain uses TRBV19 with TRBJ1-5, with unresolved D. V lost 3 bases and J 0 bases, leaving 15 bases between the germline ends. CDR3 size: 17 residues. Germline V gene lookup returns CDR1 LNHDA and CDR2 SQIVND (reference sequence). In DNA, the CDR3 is TGTGCCAGTAGTATTCAAGAAGAACCCTATAGCAATCAGCCCCAGCATTTT. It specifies CASSIQEEPYSNQPQHF.

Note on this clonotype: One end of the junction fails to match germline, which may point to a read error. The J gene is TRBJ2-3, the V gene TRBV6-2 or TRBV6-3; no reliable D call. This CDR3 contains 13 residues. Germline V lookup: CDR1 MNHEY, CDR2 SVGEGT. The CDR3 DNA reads TGTGCCAGCAGTTTCGCAGGCACATATACGCAGTATTTT. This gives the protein CASSFAGTYTQYF.

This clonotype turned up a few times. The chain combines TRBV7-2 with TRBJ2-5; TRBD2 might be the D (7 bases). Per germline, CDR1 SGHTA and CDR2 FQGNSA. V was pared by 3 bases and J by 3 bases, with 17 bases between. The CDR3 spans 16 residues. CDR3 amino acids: CASSFIRWGGEETQYF. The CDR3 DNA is TGTGCCAGCAGCTTTATTAGGTGGGGGGGCGAAGAGACCCAGTACTTC. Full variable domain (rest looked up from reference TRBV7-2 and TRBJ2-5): GAGVSQSPSNKVTEKGKDVELRCDPISGHTALYWYRQSLGQGLEFLIYFQGNSAPDKSGLPSDRFSAERTGGSVSTLTIQRTQQEDSAVYLCASSFIRWGGEETQYFGPGTRLLVL.

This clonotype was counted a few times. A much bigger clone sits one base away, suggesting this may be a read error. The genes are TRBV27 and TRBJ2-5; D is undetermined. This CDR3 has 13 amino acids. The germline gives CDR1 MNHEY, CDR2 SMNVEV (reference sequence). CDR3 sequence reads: CASSRARQENQYF. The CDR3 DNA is TGTGCCAGCAGTCGAGCTAGACAAGAGAACCAGTACTTC.

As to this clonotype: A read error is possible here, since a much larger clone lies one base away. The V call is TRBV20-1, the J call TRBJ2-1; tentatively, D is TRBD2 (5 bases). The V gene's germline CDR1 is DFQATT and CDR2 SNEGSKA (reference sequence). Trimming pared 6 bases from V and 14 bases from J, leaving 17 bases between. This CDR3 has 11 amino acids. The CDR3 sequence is CSARTRDEKFF. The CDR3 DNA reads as TGCAGTGCGAGAACTAGAGACGAGAAGTTCTTC.

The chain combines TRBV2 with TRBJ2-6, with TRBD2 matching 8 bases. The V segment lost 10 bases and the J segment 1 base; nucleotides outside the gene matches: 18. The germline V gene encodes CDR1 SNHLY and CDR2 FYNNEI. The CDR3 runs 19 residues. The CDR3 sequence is CATAQRSAGGRSGANVLTF. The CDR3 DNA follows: TGTGCCACCGCTCAACGGTCCGCGGGGGGAAGATCTGGGGCCAACGTCCTGACTTTC.

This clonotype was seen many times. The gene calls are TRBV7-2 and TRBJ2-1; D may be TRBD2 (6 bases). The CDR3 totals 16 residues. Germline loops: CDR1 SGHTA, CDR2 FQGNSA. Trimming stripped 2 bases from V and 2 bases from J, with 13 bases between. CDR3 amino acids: CASSLYTGTPYNEQFF. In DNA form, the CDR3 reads TGTGCCAGCAGCTTATATACCGGGACTCCCTACAATGAGCAGTTCTTC.

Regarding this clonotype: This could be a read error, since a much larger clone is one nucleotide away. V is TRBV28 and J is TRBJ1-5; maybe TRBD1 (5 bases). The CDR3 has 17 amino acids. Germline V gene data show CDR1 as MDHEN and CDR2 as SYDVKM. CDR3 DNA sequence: TGTGCCAGAAGTTTACGATTCCGGGCCCGGGACGATCAGCCCCAGCATTTT. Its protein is CARSLRFRARDDQPQHF.

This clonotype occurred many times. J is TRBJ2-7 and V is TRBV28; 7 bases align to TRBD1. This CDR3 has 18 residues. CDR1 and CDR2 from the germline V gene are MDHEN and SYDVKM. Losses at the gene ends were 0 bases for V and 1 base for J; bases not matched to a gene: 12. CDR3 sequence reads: CASSLWGVGSGGSYEQYF. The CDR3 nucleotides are TGTGCCAGCAGTTTATGGGGAGTAGGGTCAGGGGGTTCCTACGAGCAGTACTTC.

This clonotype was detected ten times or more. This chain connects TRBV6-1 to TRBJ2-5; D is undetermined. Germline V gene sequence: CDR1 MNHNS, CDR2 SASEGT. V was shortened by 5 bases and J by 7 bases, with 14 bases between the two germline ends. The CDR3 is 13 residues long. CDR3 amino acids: CASSKDPHGTQYF. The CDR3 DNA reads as TGTGCCAGCAGTAAAGACCCTCACGGGACCCAGTACTTC.

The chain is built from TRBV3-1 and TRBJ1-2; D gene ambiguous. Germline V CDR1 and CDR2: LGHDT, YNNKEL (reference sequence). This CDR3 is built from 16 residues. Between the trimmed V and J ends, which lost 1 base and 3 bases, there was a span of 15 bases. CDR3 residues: CASSQGPGQADYGYTF. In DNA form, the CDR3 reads TGTGCCAGCAGCCAAGGACCCGGTCAGGCGGACTATGGCTACACCTTC.

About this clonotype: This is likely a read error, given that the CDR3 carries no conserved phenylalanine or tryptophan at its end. CDR3 DNA sequence: TGTGCCAGCAGAGGATTTAGCAACGAGCAGTACTTA. Its translation: CASRGFSNEQYL. V usage is TRBV6-2 or TRBV6-3 and J usage is TRBJ2-7; D gene unclear. The CDR3 loop spans 12 amino acids. Per germline, CDR1 MNHEY and CDR2 SVGEGT. Trimming shortened V by 6 bases and J by 5 bases, and 11 bases separated the two germline ends.

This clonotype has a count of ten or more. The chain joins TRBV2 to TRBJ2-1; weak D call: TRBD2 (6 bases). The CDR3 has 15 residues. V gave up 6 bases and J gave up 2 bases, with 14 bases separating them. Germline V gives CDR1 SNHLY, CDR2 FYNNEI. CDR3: CASSGRDLAYNEQFF. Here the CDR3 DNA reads TGTGCCAGCAGCGGCCGGGACTTGGCCTACAATGAGCAGTTCTTC.

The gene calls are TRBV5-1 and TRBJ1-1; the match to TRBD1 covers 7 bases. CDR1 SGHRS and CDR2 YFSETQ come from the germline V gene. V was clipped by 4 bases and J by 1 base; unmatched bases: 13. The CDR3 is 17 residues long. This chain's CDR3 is CASSPRDSRIQNTEAFF. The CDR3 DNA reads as TGCGCCAGCAGCCCGAGGGACAGCCGAATTCAGAACACTGAAGCTTTCTTT.

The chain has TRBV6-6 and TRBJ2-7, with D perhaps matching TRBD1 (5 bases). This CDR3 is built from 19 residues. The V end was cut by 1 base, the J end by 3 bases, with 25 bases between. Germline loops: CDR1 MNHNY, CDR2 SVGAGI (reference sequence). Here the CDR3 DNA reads TGTGCCAGCAGTTACTTCACAAAATATGACAGTAAAATCTTCTACGAGCAGTACTTC. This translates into CASSYFTKYDSKIFYEQYF.

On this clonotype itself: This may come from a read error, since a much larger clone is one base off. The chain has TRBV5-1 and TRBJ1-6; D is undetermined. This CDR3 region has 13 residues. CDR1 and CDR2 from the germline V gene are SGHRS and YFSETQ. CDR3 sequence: CASILVSESPLHF. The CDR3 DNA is TGCGCCAGCATCTTGGTATCAGAATCACCCCTCCACTTT.